This T cell receptor beta chain came from a study of blood T cell repertoires in COVID-19. The CDR3 has 13 residues. Germline values: CDR1 MDHEN, CDR2 SYDVKM. Trimming took 6 bases from V and 3 from J; bases not matched to a gene: 2. Those enrolled, adults aged about 18 to 95 years, came from fewer than 25 US areas. The recovered donors of Cohort 3 showed two negative PCRs, clearance, or symptom resolution. TCRdb keeps only in-frame clones here, not all; method: immunoSEQ multiplex PCR. This table has about 250,000 clones, 70% to 90% appearing once. The sequence came from a woman in her 30s who had recovered from COVID-19. The sample taken for sequencing was PBMCs or T cells enriched from blood (not recorded which). The chain combines TRBV28 with TRBJ2-5, with 9 bases lining up with TRBD1. The DNA for the CDR3 is TGTGCCAGCAGAAGGGACAGGGAAGAGACCCAGTACTTC. Its protein product is CASRRDREETQYF.